The 8 T cell receptor beta chains in this list originate from one sample, sequenced in a study of blood T cell repertoires in COVID-19. Using immunoSEQ multiplex PCR, the repertoire was profiled, and TCRdb retains in-frame clones only, with some absent. The sample carries approximately 260,000 clones, roughly 87% recorded once. Sequenced sample: peripheral blood. All receptors come from a man aged 55-75 years who had recovered from COVID-19.

This clone appeared a single time. The V and J genes are TRBV18 and TRBJ1-5, with D perhaps TRBD1 (5 bases). The CDR3 extends over 15 amino acids. V lost 6 bases and J lost 3, with 15 bases in between. Germline values: CDR1 KGHSH, CDR2 LQKENI. CDR3 protein: CASSPGTPFNQPQHF. In nucleotides, the CDR3 is TGTGCCAGCTCTCCCGGGACTCCCTTCAATCAGCCCCAGCATTTT.

The chain couples TRBV29-1 to TRBJ2-1; 8 positions agree with TRBD1. The V and J ends lost 7 bases and 7 bases, in that order; junction bases with no gene match: 9. Germline lookup yields CDR1 SQVTM and CDR2 ANQGSEA. The CDR3 has 13 residues. CDR3 protein: CSARGPTANEQFF. The CDR3 DNA is TGCAGCGCCAGGGGGCCAACGGCGAATGAGCAGTTCTTC.

The rearrangement joins TRBV28 to TRBJ2-7; D is perhaps TRBD1 (6 bases). The CDR3 length is 13 residues. Germline V lookup: CDR1 MDHEN, CDR2 SYDVKM. Trimming pared 8 bases from V and 2 bases from J, leaving 13 bases between. DNA of the CDR3: TGTGCCAGCGGGACAACCACTCCCTACGAGCAGTACGTC. This gives the protein CASGTTTPYEQYV.

This chain joins TRBV6-6 and TRBJ1-6; 8 bases fit TRBD1. Germline lookup yields CDR1 MNHNY and CDR2 SVGAGI (reference sequence). CDR3 length equals 17 residues. Trimming removed 5 bases from V and 7 bases from J; junction bases left unmatched: 13. CDR3 coding DNA: TGTGCCAGCAGTCTCCACCAGACAGGGGCGGGGAATTCACCCCTCCACTTT. Amino acids: CASSLHQTGAGNSPLHF.

V usage is TRBV6-5 and J usage is TRBJ2-7; 7 bases map to TRBD1. V lost 0 bases to trimming and J lost 5 bases; unmatched junction nucleotides: 4. The V gene's germline CDR1 is MNHEY and CDR2 SVGAGI. The CDR3 consists of 14 residues. CDR3 bases: TGTGCCAGCAGTTACTCGACAGGGAACGACGAGCAGTACTTC. It translates to CASSYSTGNDEQYF.

V usage is TRBV6-2 or TRBV6-3 and J usage is TRBJ2-7, with 7 bases identical to TRBD1. The length of the CDR3 is 14 residues. CDR1 is MNHEY, CDR2 SVGEGT, per germline. The V segment lost 4 bases and the J segment 1 base; nucleotides outside the gene matches: 4. The CDR3 loop is CASSSPGQSYEQYF. DNA for the CDR3: TGTGCCAGCAGTTCTCCGGGACAGTCCTACGAGCAGTACTTC.

The chain has TRBV6-5 and TRBJ1-2; 8 bases agree with TRBD1. The CDR3 loop spans 14 amino acids. In germline, CDR1 is MNHEY, CDR2 SVGAGI. Germline trimming cut 6 bases from V and 3 bases from J; bases unmatched to any gene: 6. The CDR3 is CASRRTGTDYGYTF. In DNA, the CDR3 is TGTGCCAGCAGGCGGACAGGGACCGACTATGGCTACACCTTC.

V gene TRBV5-1 combines with J gene TRBJ2-1; TRBD2 matches at 11 bases. This CDR3 region has 16 residues. V was pared by 0 bases and J by 15 bases, with 14 bases of the junction left unmatched. Per the germline V gene, CDR1 is SGHRS and CDR2 is YFSETQ. CDR3: CASSLGPSGGNRGWFF. Here the CDR3 DNA reads TGCGCCAGCAGCTTGGGTCCTAGCGGGGGGAACAGGGGTTGGTTCTTC.